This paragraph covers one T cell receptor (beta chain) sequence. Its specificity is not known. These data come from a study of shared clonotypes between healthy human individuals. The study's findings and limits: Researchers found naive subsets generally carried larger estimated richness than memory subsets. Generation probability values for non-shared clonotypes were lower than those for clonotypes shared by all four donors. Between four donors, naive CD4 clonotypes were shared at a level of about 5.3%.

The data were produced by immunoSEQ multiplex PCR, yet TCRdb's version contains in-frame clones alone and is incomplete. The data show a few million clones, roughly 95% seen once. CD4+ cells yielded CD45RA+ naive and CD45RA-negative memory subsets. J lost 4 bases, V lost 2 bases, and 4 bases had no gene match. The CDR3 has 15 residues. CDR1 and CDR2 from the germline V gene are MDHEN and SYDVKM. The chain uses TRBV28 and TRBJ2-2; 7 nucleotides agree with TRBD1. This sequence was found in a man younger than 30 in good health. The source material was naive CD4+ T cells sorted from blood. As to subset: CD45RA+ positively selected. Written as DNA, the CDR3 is TGTGCCAGCAGTTTAGGGCCAGGGGGCACCGGGGAGCTGTTTTTT. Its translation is CASSLGPGGTGELFF.